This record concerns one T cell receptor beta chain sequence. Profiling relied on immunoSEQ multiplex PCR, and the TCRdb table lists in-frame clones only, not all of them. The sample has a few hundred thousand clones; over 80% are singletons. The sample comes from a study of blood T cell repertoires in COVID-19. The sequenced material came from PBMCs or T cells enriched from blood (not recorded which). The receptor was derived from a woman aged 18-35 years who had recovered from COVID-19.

The CDR3, as DNA: TGCGCCAGCAGCTTCACCGGGACTAACTCCTACGAGCAGTACTTC. Translated: CASSFTGTNSYEQYF. The chain is built from TRBV5-1 and TRBJ2-7; TRBD2 matches at 7 bases. This CDR3 spans 15 amino acids. Germline lookup yields CDR1 SGHRS and CDR2 YFSETQ. Losses at the gene ends were 2 bases for V and 0 bases for J; bases not matched to a gene: 5. The full variable domain, in which reference TRBV5-1 and TRBJ2-7 provide the parts outside the CDR3, is KAGVTQTPRYLIKTRGQQVTLSCSPISGHRSVSWYQQTPGQGLQFLFEYFSETQRNKGNFPGRFSGRQFSNSRSEMNVSTLELGDSALYLCASSFTGTNSYEQYFGPGTRLTVT.